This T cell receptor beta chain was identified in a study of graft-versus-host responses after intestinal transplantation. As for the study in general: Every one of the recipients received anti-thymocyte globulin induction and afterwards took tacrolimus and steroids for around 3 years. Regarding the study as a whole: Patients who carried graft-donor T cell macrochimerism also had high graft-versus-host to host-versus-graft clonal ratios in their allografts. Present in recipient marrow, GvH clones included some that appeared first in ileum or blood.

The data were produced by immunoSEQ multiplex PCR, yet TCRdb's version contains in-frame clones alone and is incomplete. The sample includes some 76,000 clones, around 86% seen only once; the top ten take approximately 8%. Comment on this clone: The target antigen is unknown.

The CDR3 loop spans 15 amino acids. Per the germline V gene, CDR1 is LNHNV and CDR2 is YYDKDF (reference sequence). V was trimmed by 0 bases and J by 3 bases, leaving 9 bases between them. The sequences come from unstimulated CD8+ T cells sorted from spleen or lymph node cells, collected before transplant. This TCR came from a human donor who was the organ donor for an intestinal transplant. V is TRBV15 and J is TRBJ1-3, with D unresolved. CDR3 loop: CATSRDPDGGNTIYF. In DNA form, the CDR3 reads TGTGCCACCAGCAGAGATCCGGACGGTGGAAACACCATATATTTT.